These 7 T cell receptor beta chains came from one sample sequenced in a study of beta chain features in type 1 diabetes. General study findings and limits: TCRB CDR3 length was moderately but significantly reduced in all four CD4+ subsets of Type 1 diabetes patients.

These receptors' antigens are unknown. Investigators reverse transcribed all isolated RNA, so they sequenced expressed TCRB transcripts. Generated by immunoSEQ multiplex PCR, the TCRdb table keeps only in-frame clones and is missing some. Counted here are hundreds of thousands of clones, about an eighth occurring once; the ten biggest clones make up 0.03% to 0.045%. The sequencing sample was made of naive CD4+ T cells from blood. The receptors shown here come from a man aged 18-30 years with type 1 diabetes.

J is TRBJ2-1 and V is TRBV19; possibly TRBD2 for D (5 bases). The germline V gene has CDR1 LNHDA and CDR2 SQIVND (reference sequence). V gave up 4 bases and J gave up 0 bases, with 19 bases separating them. CDR3 length equals 18 residues. The CDR3, as DNA: TGTGCCAGTAGTACCCTAAGCCCACGGAGCGGCTCCTACAATGAGCAGTTCTTC. Amino acids: CASSTLSPRSGSYNEQFF.

The chain has TRBV27 and TRBJ1-5, with D unclear. The germline V and J ends were trimmed by 3 bases and 5 bases, with 8 bases remaining between them. This CDR3 has 13 residues. In germline, CDR1 is MNHEY, CDR2 SMNVEV (reference sequence). CDR3 loop: CASSLWEDQPQHF. The CDR3 coding sequence is TGTGCCAGCAGTTTGTGGGAAGATCAGCCCCAGCATTTT.

The gene calls are TRBV14 and TRBJ2-1, with 9 bases lining up with TRBD1. Germline V CDR1 and CDR2: SGHDN, FVKESK. This CDR3 comprises 16 residues. The V segment lost 4 bases and the J segment 4 bases; nucleotides outside the gene matches: 8. The CDR3 is CASSPLGQGAYNEQFF. In nucleotides, the CDR3 is TGTGCCAGCAGCCCTCTGGGACAGGGTGCTTACAATGAGCAGTTCTTC.

The V call is TRBV7-2, the J call TRBJ2-7; 9 bases align to TRBD2. The CDR3 totals 15 residues. Looked up from germline, CDR1 is SGHTA and CDR2 is FQGNSA. J was trimmed by 2 bases and V by 5 bases; bases with no gene match: 7. Here the CDR3 DNA reads TGTGCCAGCAGCCCGACTAGCGGTTCTACCTACGAGCAGTACTTC. Protein product: CASSPTSGSTYEQYF.

This clone came up a few times. The chain couples TRBV15 to TRBJ2-6; D is unclear. Germline V lookup: CDR1 LNHNV, CDR2 YYDKDF (reference sequence). The CDR3 loop spans 17 amino acids. Trimming pared 3 bases from V and 0 bases from J, leaving 12 bases between. CDR3 amino acids: CATSRNRKGSGANVLTF. For the CDR3, the DNA is TGTGCCACCAGCAGGAACCGAAAGGGCTCTGGGGCCAACGTCCTGACTTTC.

With respect to this clone: Other DNA sequences in this specimen translate into the identical CDR3. V usage is TRBV6-5 and J usage is TRBJ1-5, with D unclear. This CDR3 region has 14 residues. Germline V gene lookup returns CDR1 MNHEY and CDR2 SVGAGI. The V gene lost 2 bases and the J gene lost 0 bases, with 5 bases spanning the gap. The CDR3 region is CASSYRDSNQPQHF. CDR3 DNA sequence: TGTGCCAGCAGTTACCGGGATAGCAATCAGCCCCAGCATTTT.

The sample holds many counts of this clone. This rearrangement joins TRBV4-3 to TRBJ2-4; unclear D gene. The CDR3 runs 11 residues. Trimming took 3 bases from V and 7 from J, leaving 4 bases between them. Germline CDR1 and CDR2: LGHNA and YSLEER. Here the CDR3 reads CASSHDNIQYF. CDR3 DNA: TGCGCCAGCAGCCACGACAACATTCAGTACTTC.